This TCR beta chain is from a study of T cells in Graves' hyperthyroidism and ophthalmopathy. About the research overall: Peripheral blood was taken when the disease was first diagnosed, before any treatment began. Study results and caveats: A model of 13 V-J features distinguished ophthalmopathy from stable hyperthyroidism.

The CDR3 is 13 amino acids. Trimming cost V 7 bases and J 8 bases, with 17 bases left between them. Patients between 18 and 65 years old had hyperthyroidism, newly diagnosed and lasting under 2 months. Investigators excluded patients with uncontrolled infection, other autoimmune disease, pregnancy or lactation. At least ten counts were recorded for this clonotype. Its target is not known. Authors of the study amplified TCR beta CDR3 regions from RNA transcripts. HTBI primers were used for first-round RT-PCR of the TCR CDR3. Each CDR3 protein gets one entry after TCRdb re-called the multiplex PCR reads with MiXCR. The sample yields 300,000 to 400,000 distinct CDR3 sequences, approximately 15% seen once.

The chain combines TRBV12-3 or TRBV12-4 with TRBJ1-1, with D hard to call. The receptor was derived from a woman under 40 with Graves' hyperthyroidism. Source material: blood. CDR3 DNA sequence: TGTGCCAGCACCCTAAGTTCTGCGGGCGAAGCTTTCTTT. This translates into CASTLSSAGEAFF.